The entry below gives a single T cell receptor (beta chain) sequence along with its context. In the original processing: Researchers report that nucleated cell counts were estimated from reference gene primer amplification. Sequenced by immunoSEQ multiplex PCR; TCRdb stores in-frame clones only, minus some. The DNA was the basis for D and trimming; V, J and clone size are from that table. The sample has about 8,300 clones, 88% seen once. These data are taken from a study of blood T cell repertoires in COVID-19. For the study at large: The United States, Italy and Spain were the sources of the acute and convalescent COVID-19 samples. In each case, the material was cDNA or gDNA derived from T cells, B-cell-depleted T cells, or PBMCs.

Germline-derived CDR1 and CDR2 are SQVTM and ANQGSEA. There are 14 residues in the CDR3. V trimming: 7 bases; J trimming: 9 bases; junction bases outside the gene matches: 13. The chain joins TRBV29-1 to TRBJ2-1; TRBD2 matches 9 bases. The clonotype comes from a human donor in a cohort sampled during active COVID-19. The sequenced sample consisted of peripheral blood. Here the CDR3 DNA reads TGCAGCGCCGCGGCGGCTAGCGGGACCCGTGAGCAGTTCTTC. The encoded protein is CSAAAASGTREQFF.